The source of this T cell receptor beta chain is a study of T-cell memory formation after mild COVID-19. Study results and limitations: CD4/CD8 balance held among clones contracting day 15 to 85, and later expanders leaned CD4+.

This clonotype came up many times. Its antigen is currently unknown. Per the germline V gene, CDR1 is SQVTM and CDR2 is ANQGSEA. V dropped 4 bases and J dropped 5 bases, with 8 bases sitting between them. The CDR3 spans 11 residues. TCRdb recomputed calls from the 5' RACE reads with MiXCR, one row per CDR3 protein. The sample has roughly 220,000 distinct CDR3 sequences, 9% to 10% seen once. V usage is TRBV29-1 and J usage is TRBJ1-2, with D possibly being TRBD1 (5 bases). The source material was PBMCs or a T cell subset sorted from them (not recorded which). The TCR sequence derives from a man between 18 and 35 years old who had mild COVID-19 (a few samples of this study predate the infection). Cell type and time point are not known. CDR3 sequence: CSVGQGYGYTF. The CDR3, as DNA: TGCAGCGTTGGCCAGGGATATGGCTACACCTTC.